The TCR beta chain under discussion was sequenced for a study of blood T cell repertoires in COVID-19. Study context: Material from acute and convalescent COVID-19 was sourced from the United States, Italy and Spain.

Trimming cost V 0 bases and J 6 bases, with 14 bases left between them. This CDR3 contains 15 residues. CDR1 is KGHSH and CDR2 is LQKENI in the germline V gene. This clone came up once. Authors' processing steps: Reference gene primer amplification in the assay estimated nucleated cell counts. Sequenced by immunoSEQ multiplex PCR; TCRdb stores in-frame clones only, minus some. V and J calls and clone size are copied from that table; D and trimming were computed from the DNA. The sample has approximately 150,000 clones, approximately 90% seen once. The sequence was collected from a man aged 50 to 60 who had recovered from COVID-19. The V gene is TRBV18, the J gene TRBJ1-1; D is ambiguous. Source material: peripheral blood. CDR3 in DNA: TGTGCCAGCTCACCACCGAACCGGGATTCCCCTGAAGCTTTCTTT. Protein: CASSPPNRDSPEAFF.